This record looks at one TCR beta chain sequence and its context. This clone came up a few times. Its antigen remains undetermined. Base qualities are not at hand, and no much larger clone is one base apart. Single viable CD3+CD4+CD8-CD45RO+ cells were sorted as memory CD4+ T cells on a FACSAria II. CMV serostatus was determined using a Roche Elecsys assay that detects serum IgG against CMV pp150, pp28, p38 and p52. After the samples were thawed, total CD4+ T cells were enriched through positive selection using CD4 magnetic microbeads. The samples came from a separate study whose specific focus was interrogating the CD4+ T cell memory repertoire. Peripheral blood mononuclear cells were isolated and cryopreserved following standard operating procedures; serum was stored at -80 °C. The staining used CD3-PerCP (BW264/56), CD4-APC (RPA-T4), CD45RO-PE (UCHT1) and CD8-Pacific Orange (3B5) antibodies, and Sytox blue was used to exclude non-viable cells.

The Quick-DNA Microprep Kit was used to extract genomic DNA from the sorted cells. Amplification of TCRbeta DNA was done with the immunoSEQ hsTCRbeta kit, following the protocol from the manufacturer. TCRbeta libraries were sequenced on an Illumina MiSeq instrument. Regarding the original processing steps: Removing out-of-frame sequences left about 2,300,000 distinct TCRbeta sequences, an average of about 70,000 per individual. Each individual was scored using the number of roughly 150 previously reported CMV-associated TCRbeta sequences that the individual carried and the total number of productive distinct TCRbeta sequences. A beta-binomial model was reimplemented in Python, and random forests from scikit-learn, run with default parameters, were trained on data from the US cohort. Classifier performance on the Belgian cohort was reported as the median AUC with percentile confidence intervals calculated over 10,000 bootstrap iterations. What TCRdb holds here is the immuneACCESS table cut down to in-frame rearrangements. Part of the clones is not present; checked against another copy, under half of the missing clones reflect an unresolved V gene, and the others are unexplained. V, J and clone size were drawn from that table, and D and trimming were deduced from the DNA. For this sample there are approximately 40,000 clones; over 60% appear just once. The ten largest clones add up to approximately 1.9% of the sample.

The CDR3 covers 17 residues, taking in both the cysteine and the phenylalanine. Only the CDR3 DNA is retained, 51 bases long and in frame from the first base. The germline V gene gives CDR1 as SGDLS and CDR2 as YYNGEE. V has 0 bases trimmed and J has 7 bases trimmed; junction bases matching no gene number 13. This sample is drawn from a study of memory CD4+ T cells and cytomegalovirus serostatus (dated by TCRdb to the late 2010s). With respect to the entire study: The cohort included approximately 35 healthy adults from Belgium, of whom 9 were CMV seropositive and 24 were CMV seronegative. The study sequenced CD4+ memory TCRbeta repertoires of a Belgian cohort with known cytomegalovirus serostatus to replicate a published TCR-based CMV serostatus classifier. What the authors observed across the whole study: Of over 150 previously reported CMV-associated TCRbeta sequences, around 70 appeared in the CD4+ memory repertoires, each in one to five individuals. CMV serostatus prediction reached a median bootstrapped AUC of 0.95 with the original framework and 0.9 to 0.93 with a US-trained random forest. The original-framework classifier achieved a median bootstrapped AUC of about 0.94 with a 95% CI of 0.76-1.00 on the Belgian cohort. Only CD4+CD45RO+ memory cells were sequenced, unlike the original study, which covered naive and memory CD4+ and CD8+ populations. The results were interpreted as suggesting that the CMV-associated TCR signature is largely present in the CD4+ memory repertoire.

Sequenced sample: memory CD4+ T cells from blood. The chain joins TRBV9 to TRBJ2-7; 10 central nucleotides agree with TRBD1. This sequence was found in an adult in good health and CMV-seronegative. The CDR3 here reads CASSVGFGQGVPHEQYF. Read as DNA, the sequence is TGTGCCAGCAGCGTAGGTTTTGGACAGGGGGTCCCCCATGAGCAGTACTTC.